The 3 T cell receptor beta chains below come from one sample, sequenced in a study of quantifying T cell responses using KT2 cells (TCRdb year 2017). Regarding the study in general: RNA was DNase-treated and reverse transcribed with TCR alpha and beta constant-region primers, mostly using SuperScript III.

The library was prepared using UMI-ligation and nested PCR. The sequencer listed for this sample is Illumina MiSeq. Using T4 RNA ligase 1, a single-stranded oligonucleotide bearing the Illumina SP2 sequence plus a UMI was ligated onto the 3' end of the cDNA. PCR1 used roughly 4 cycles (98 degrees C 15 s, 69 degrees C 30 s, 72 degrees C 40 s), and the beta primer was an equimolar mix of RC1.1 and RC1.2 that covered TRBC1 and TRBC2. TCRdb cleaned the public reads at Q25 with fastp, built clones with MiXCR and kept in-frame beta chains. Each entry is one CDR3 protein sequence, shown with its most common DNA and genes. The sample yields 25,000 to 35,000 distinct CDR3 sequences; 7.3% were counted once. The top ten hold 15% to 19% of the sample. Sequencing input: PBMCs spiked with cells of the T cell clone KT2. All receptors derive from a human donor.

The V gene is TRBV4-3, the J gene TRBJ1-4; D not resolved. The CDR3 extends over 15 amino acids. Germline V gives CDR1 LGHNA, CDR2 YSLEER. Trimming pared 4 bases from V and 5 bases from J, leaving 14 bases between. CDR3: CASSRWGGINEKLFF. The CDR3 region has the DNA TGCGCCAGCAGCCGGTGGGGAGGGATCAATGAAAAACTGTTTTTT.

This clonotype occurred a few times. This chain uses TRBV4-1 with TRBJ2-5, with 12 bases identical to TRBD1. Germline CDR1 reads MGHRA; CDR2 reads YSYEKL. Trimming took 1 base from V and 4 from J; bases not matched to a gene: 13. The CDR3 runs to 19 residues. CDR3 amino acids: CASSQVPVNRDRGRETQYF. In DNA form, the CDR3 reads TGCGCCAGCAGCCAAGTACCCGTTAACCGGGACAGGGGGCGAGAGACCCAGTACTTC.

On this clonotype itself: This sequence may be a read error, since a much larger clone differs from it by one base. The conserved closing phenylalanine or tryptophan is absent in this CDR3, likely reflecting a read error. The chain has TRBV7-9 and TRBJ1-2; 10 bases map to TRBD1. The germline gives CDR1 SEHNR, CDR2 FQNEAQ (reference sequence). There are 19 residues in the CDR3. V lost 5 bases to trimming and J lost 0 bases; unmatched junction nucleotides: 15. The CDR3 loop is CASSPPRMGQGRANYGYTL. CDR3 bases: TGTGCCAGCAGCCCCCCGCGAATGGGACAGGGGAGAGCTAACTATGGCTACACCCTC.